This entry describes one T cell receptor (beta chain). Recovered Cohort 3 donors showed two negative PCRs, clearance, or symptom resolution. This specimen belongs to a study of blood T cell repertoires in COVID-19. Study-level information: Sites across the United States, Italy and Spain contributed samples from acute and convalescent COVID-19.

The CDR3 runs 16 residues. V shed 3 bases and J shed 0 bases, with 12 bases lying between them. Germline-derived CDR1 and CDR2 are SGHNT and YENEEA. Assay: immunoSEQ multiplex PCR; the TCRdb copy retains only in-frame clones and omits some. The sample contains around 290,000 clones, 70% to 90% of which appear only once. This sequence joins TRBV11-3 and TRBJ2-4; D gene unclear. The sample consisted of PBMCs or T cells enriched from blood (not recorded which). This clonotype originated in a woman in her thirties who had recovered from COVID-19. The CDR3 region has the DNA TGTGCCAGCAGCTTCGATTCCCGCGCAGCCAAAAACATTCAGTACTTC. This gives the protein CASSFDSRAAKNIQYF.